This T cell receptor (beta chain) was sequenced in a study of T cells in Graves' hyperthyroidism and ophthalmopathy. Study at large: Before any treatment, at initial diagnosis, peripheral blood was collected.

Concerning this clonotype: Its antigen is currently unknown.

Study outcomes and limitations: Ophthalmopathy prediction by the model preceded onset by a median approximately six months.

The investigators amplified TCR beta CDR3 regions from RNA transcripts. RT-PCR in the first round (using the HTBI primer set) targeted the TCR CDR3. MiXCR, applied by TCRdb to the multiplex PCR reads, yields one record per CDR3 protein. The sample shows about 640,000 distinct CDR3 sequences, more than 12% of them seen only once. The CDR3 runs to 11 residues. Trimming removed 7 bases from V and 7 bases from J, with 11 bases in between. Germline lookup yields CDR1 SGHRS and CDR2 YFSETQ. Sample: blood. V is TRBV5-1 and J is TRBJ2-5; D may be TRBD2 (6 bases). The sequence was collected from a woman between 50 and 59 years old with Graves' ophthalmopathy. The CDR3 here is CASRERGTQYF. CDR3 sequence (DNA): TGCGCCAGCCGGGAGAGGGGGACCCAGTACTTC.